This T cell receptor beta chain was sequenced in a study of blood T cell repertoires in COVID-19. Study information: From T cells, B-cell-depleted T cells, or PBMCs came the material, which was cDNA or gDNA.

Germline CDR1 MRHNA, CDR2 SNTAGT. The trim removed 5 bases at V and 2 bases at J, leaving 4 bases unmatched. CDR3 length equals 15 residues. TCRdb keeps only in-frame clones here, not all; method: immunoSEQ multiplex PCR. The sample records about 160,000 clones, approximately 88% being singletons. Sequencing used peripheral blood. The chain couples TRBV6-4 to TRBJ1-2; 11 nucleotides line up with TRBD1. The TCR sequence derives from a woman of 80 years or more with active or convalescent COVID-19. Written as DNA, the CDR3 is TGTGCCAGCAGTCCGGACAGGGGGCACAACTATGGCTACACCTTC. This sequence encodes CASSPDRGHNYGYTF.